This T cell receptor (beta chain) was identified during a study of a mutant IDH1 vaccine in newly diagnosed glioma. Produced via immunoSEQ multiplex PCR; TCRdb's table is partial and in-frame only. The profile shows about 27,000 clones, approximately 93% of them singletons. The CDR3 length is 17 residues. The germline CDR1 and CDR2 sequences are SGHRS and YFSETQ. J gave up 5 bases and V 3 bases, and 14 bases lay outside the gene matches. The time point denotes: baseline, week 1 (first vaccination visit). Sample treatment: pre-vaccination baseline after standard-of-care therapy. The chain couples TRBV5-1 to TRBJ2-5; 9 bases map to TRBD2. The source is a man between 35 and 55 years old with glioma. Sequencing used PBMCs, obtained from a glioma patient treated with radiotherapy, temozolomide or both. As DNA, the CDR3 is TGCGCCAGCAGCTCTTTTGCGGGAGGGCCTTTAGGGGAGACCCAGTACTTC. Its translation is CASSSFAGGPLGETQYF.